This T cell receptor beta chain was captured by sequencing in a study of low-dose radiotherapy and immunotherapy resistance in tumors. For the study at large: Given every two weeks, intravenous cyclophosphamide 200 mg/m2 preceded radiation and immunotherapy by one day. Daily, from cycle 1 day 1 and for four cycles, patients took oral aspirin 300 mg.

TRAV- and TRBV-specific primers were used for first-strand cDNA, which covered alpha and beta chains. The TCRs were subjected to amplification over 20 PCR cycles employing a constant-region primer in conjunction with a V-primer adapter. TCRdb itself ran the reads through MiXCR, one entry per CDR3 protein. The table includes tens of thousands of distinct CDR3 sequences, 20% detected once. The sample's time point: after trial treatment. Specified treatment: LDRT plus nivolumab, ipilimumab, low-dose cyclophosphamide and aspirin (RACIN trial). In the RACIN dose-escalation trial, donors got nivolumab plus ipilimumab with aspirin, cyclophosphamide and radiotherapy. Of note for this clonotype: This probably arose from a read error, given a far larger clone one base away.

The CDR3 loop spans 14 amino acids. Deletions cut 11 bases from V and 10 bases from J, with 24 bases between. Germline-derived CDR1 and CDR2 are MNHEY and SVGEGT. The rearrangement links TRBV6-2 or TRBV6-3 to TRBJ2-1, with a weak D call TRBD2 (5 bases). The receptor was isolated from a female donor with ovarian cancer. The sample in question was PBMCs, obtained after low-dose radiotherapy plus immunotherapy. CDR3 in DNA: TGTGCCTACAGCAGAGCGGAAGACTCCTACGAGCAGTTCTTC. The encoded protein is CAYSRAEDSYEQFF.